The present entry profiles one TCR beta chain with its context. The CDR3 end falls 3 residues outside the read, so it is completed with the germline J gene. These data belong to a study of T cells in women clearing cervical HPV infection. Using immunoSEQ multiplex PCR, the repertoire was profiled, and TCRdb retains in-frame clones only, with some absent. The sample holds 30,000 to 35,000 clones. Trimming removed 0 bases from V and 5 bases from J, with 7 bases in between. Germline values: CDR1 SGHRS, CDR2 YFSETQ. CDR3 length equals 13 residues. The sample was blood buffy coat. The rearrangement links TRBV5-1 to TRBJ2-3; a weak D match, TRBD1 (6 bases). The sequence was collected from a woman aged 18-70 years with a cervical HPV16 infection that either progressed to CIN3+ or cleared (not recorded which). The CDR3 region is CASSLGQVDTQYF. Partial CDR3 DNA: TGCGCCAGCAGCTTGGGACAGGTAGATACG.